The 2 T cell receptor beta chains listed next were all sequenced from one sample in a study of blood T cells in healthy people across ages. Primers used in a second PCR of about 6 to 12 cycles were a sample-barcoded 5' primer and a J-beta primer mix. TCRdb re-called the 5' RACE reads through MiXCR, storing one row per CDR3 protein. The sample carries about 690,000 distinct CDR3 sequences, roughly 41% recorded once. Sequencing input: blood. The receptors were sampled from a man of 80 years or more in good health.

V is TRBV20-1 and J is TRBJ2-5; TRBD2 matches 8 bases. CDR1 and CDR2 (germline): DFQATT, SNEGSKA (reference sequence). Trimming removed 3 bases from V and 2 bases from J; junction bases left unmatched: 11. The CDR3 covers 16 residues. The CDR3 DNA reads TGCAGTGCTAGCCCCAGGGCGGGAGGAGGGCAAGAGACCCAGTACTTC. It specifies CSASPRAGGGQETQYF.

J is TRBJ2-7 and V is TRBV6-2 or TRBV6-3; 8 bases align to TRBD2. The CDR3 has 15 residues. CDR1 MNHEY and CDR2 SVGEGT come from the germline V gene. The V gene end was trimmed by 2 bases and the J gene end by 7 bases; junction bases not matched to a gene: 10. In DNA form, the CDR3 reads TGTGCCAGCAGTTACGTCTCGGGAGGGTCGAATGAGCAGTACTTC. Translation gives CASSYVSGGSNEQYF.